Below are 4 T cell receptor beta chains sequenced from a single sample in a study of tissue T cells after allogeneic stem cell transplantation. Only in-frame clones appear in the TCRdb table, and some are missing; sequencing was by immunoSEQ multiplex PCR. The table lists about 3,300 clones, about two thirds of them singletons. Sample: tissue from the right colon, taken at autopsy. The receptor set was obtained from a male donor older than 55 with lung cancer.

The rearrangement links TRBV28 to TRBJ2-3; TRBD1 aligns across 9 bases. Germline loops: CDR1 MDHEN, CDR2 SYDVKM. J lost 4 bases, V lost 5 bases, and 10 bases had no gene match. This CDR3 is built from 16 residues. The CDR3 spells CASSPGRTGAPDTQYF. CDR3 in DNA: TGTGCCAGCAGTCCAGGAAGGACAGGGGCCCCAGATACGCAGTATTTT.

This clone was seen a single time. The chain joins TRBV6-2 or TRBV6-3 to TRBJ1-5; D uncertain. Germline V gene lookup returns CDR1 MNHEY and CDR2 SVGEGT. This CDR3 has 14 residues. The ends were cut back, 2 bases at V and 0 bases at J, with 5 bases in the middle. CDR3 loop: CASSYGFSNQPQHF. The CDR3 bases are TGTGCCAGCAGTTACGGGTTTAGCAATCAGCCCCAGCATTTT.

In nucleotides, the CDR3 is TGTGCCTGGAGGATAAGCGGGGGGGCCAGCAATGAGCAGTTCTTC. This translates into CAWRISGGASNEQFF. The gene calls are TRBV30 and TRBJ2-1, with 10 bases identical to TRBD2. CDR1 is GTSNPN and CDR2 is SVGIG in the germline V gene (reference sequence). The V gene end was trimmed by 3 bases and the J gene end by 6 bases; junction bases not matched to a gene: 8. This CDR3 spans 15 amino acids.

This clone is a singleton in its sample. CDR3 DNA sequence: TGTGCCAGCAGCTTAGCTTCGGGGGTCTACAATGAGCAGTTCTTC. Amino acids: CASSLASGVYNEQFF. The chain joins TRBV7-9 to TRBJ2-1, with D possibly being TRBD2 (6 bases). Germline loops: CDR1 SEHNR, CDR2 FQNEAQ (reference sequence). Trimming left V 0 bases short and J 3 bases short, with 9 bases between. The CDR3 is 15 amino acids.